These 7 T cell receptor beta chains were all obtained from the same sample, sequenced in a study of blood T cells in healthy people across ages. It was with a sample-barcoded 5' primer and a J-beta primer mix that a second PCR of about 6 to 12 cycles was run. TCRdb itself ran the 5' RACE reads through MiXCR, one entry per CDR3 protein. The sample includes over 1,500,000 distinct CDR3 sequences, around 48% seen only once; the top ten take over 2%. The sequencing input was blood. The receptors were sampled from a woman between 40 and 50 years old in good health.

The chain joins TRBV4-3 to TRBJ1-4, with 8 bases that match TRBD1. The V segment lost 4 bases and the J segment 5 bases; nucleotides outside the gene matches: 9. Germline-derived CDR1 and CDR2 are LGHNA and YSLEER. This CDR3 is 16 amino acids long. CDR3 nucleotide sequence: TGCGCCAGCAGCCTCTCTATCTGGACAGGGAATGAAAAACTGTTTTTT. It is translated as CASSLSIWTGNEKLFF.

This chain joins TRBV4-1 and TRBJ1-6, with no clear D. The CDR3 has 13 amino acids. The germline CDR1 and CDR2 sequences are MGHRA and YSYEKL. The ends were cut back, 1 base at V and 10 bases at J, with 8 bases in the middle. CDR3 region: CASSQVSGSPLHF. Written as DNA, the CDR3 is TGCGCCAGCAGCCAAGTTTCCGGGTCACCCCTCCACTTT.

V usage is TRBV4-3 and J usage is TRBJ1-2, with D maybe TRBD1 (5 bases). Germline V gene sequence: CDR1 LGHNA, CDR2 YSLEER. This CDR3 region has 14 residues. Trimming took 4 bases from V and 0 from J, leaving 9 bases between them. The CDR3 sequence: CASSPRVANYGYTF. CDR3 coding DNA: TGCGCCAGCAGCCCCAGGGTAGCTAACTATGGCTACACCTTC.

The V call is TRBV9, the J call TRBJ2-1; tentatively, D is TRBD2 (5 bases). The germline V and J ends were trimmed by 4 bases and 8 bases, with 19 bases remaining between them. The CDR3 sequence is 15 residues long. Germline lookup yields CDR1 SGDLS and CDR2 YYNGEE. This chain's CDR3 is CASSPISGGFHEQFF. For the CDR3, the DNA is TGTGCCAGCAGCCCGATAAGTGGAGGTTTCCATGAGCAGTTCTTC.

The chain joins TRBV5-5 to TRBJ2-1, with unresolved D. Trimming took off 0 bases at V and 6 bases at J, with 13 bases between the two ends. Germline loops: CDR1 SGHKS, CDR2 YYEKEE (reference sequence). This CDR3 comprises 15 residues. The CDR3: CASSLAFWGSNEQFF. CDR3 in DNA: TGTGCCAGCAGCTTGGCATTTTGGGGTAGCAATGAGCAGTTCTTC.

The chain couples TRBV2 to TRBJ1-2; D is unclear. The V and J ends lost 2 bases and 7 bases respectively, with 11 bases between them. The CDR3 extends over 13 amino acids. From germline, CDR1 is SNHLY and CDR2 FYNNEI. The CDR3 DNA reads TGTGCCAGCAGTGAAACCGGGGAGGGTGGCTACACCTTC. It specifies CASSETGEGGYTF.

This chain joins TRBV24-1 and TRBJ2-1; D unresolved. Germline CDR1 is KGHDR and CDR2 is SFDVKD. The CDR3 runs 15 residues. The ends were cut back, 7 bases at V and 8 bases at J, with 20 bases in the middle. The CDR3 sequence is CATSHQGGPNDEQFF. For the CDR3, the DNA is TGTGCCACCAGCCATCAAGGTGGGCCGAACGATGAGCAGTTCTTC.